This TCR beta chain was recovered during a study of cytomegalovirus exposure and HLA in healthy donors. The V end was cut by 6 bases, the J end by 2 bases, with 23 bases between. The CDR3 is 18 residues long. Germline lookup yields CDR1 SGHTA and CDR2 FQGNSA. PCR primers comprised 60 Vbeta and 13 Jbeta primers. Here immunoSEQ multiplex PCR was the method, and the copy in TCRdb shows in-frame clones only, minus some. The sample shows 200,000 to 250,000 clones, 77% of them seen only once. Study-level findings and limits: A missense variant in DCLRE1C was later tied to TCR beta V- and J-gene trimming. Among donors in an Asian-associated ancestry cluster, a later analysis reportedly found fewer N-insertions than the approximately 670-donor mean.

As concerns this clone: Its antigen is not known.

The clonotype comes from a woman aged 60-70 years in good health and CMV-seropositive. The rearrangement uses TRBV7-2 and TRBJ2-1; a weak D match, TRBD2 (7 bases). The sample taken for sequencing was PBMCs. Written as DNA, the CDR3 is TGTGCCAGCAGTCGGAGGGGGGGCCTAGCGGTAACCTACAATGAGCAGTTCTTC. This translates into CASSRRGGLAVTYNEQFF.